The TCR beta chain under discussion was sequenced for a study of T cell responses to AZD1222 COVID-19 vaccine. Findings and caveats of the study: Nearly half of the spike-specific TCRs reportedly recognize variant regions that carry no mutations. It was only after the peak T cell response that any repertoires were sampled.

To note about this clone: The antigen is not known.

Method: immunoSEQ multiplex PCR; TCRdb's copy keeps in-frame clones and lacks some. The data contain about 100,000 clones, 87% of them singletons. This CDR3 has 14 residues. Trimming removed 0 bases from V and 1 base from J; junction bases left unmatched: 0. CDR1 and CDR2 (germline): SGHRS, YFSETQ. The material was peripheral blood, obtained on day 0 of AZD1222 vaccination. The receptor was isolated from an adult in good health. This chain joins TRBV5-1 and TRBJ2-7, with 8 positions matching TRBD2. CDR3 nucleotides: TGCGCCAGCAGCTTGGAGCGGGGGTCCTACGAGCAGTACTTC. It codes for CASSLERGSYEQYF.